What follows describes a single T cell receptor beta chain. The data are from a study of blood T cell repertoires in COVID-19. Study overall: COVID-19 samples collected from the United States, Italy and Spain covered acute and convalescent phases. Nucleic acid was either cDNA or gDNA, and it came from T cells, B-cell-depleted T cells, or PBMCs.

V was shortened by 4 bases and J by 5 bases, with 9 bases between the two germline ends. This CDR3 has 12 amino acids. Per germline, CDR1 SGHTA and CDR2 FQGNSA. As handled by the study authors: Using reference gene primer amplification, nucleated cell counts were estimated. The repertoire was sequenced with immunoSEQ multiplex PCR; TCRdb's copy has only in-frame clones and lacks some. The V and J calls and the clone size are those of that table, but D and trimming were determined from the DNA. The sample yields about 140,000 clones, 65% to 80% seen once. The specimen sequenced was peripheral blood. J is TRBJ2-7 and V is TRBV7-2, with no clear D. The TCR was taken from a man aged 55 to 70 with acute or convalescent COVID-19. The CDR3 DNA is TGTGCCAGCAGCTCCCTTAGTCACGAGCAGTACTTC. As protein: CASSSLSHEQYF. Looking up the rest from reference TRBV7-2 and TRBJ2-7 gives the full variable domain: GAGVSQSPSNKVTEKGKDVELRCDPISGHTALYWYRQSLGQGLEFLIYFQGNSAPDKSGLPSDRFSAERTGGSVSTLTIQRTQQEDSAVYLCASSSLSHEQYFGPGTRLTVT.